This T cell receptor (beta chain) was found in a study of OX40 agonist ivuxolimab in advanced cancers. Overall study context: Three patients, one with hepatocellular carcinoma and two with cutaneous melanoma, achieved partial responses. Whole-study findings and limits: Compared with others, partial responders at 0.1-3.0 mg/kg displayed clonal expansion among the lowest.

The assay was immunoSEQ multiplex PCR, and TCRdb's table has in-frame clones only and misses some. The sample shows roughly 76,000 clones, 90% to 95% of them seen only once. Remarks on this clone: Its antigen is unknown.

This CDR3 contains 14 residues. Trimming pared 2 bases from V and 0 bases from J, leaving 5 bases between. Germline V CDR1 and CDR2: MNHEY, SVGAGI. The receptor was isolated from an adult with an advanced solid tumor such as melanoma, head and neck, liver or kidney cancer. The chain uses TRBV6-5 and TRBJ2-1; no firm D call. The sequencing used CD4+ or CD8+ T cells sorted from blood, collected in a trial of the OX40 agonist ivuxolimab. CDR3 in DNA: TGTGCCAGCAGTTACGGCTACTCCTACAATGAGCAGTTCTTC. Its protein product is CASSYGYSYNEQFF.